Each of the 2 T cell receptor beta chains below was sequenced from the same sample in a study of cytomegalovirus exposure and HLA in healthy donors. PCR amplification relied on 60 Vbeta primers (plus 13 Jbeta primers). The assay was immunoSEQ multiplex PCR, and TCRdb's table has in-frame clones only and misses some. The table lists more than 85,000 clones, around 73% of them singletons. The sample taken for sequencing was PBMCs. These receptors were collected from a man aged 25 to 40 in good health and CMV-seronegative.

The chain couples TRBV19 to TRBJ2-7; TRBD1 agrees at 9 bases. This CDR3 contains 13 residues. Germline V gene sequence: CDR1 LNHDA, CDR2 SQIVND (reference sequence). Trimming removed 5 bases from V and 7 bases from J; junction bases left unmatched: 6. The CDR3 DNA reads as TGTGCCAGTAGTTCACAGGGGGCCGGGGAGCAGTACTTC. Its protein product is CASSSQGAGEQYF.

V and J are TRBV13 and TRBJ2-3; D gene uncertain. Germline assignment: CDR1 PRHDT and CDR2 FYEKMQ (reference sequence). CDR3 length: 17 amino acids. Deletions cut 5 bases from V and 3 bases from J, with 21 bases between. CDR3 sequence (DNA): TGTGCCAGCAGCCCAAGGTTTGGCGCTCAGGCAACAGATACGCAGTATTTT. It yields the protein CASSPRFGAQATDTQYF.